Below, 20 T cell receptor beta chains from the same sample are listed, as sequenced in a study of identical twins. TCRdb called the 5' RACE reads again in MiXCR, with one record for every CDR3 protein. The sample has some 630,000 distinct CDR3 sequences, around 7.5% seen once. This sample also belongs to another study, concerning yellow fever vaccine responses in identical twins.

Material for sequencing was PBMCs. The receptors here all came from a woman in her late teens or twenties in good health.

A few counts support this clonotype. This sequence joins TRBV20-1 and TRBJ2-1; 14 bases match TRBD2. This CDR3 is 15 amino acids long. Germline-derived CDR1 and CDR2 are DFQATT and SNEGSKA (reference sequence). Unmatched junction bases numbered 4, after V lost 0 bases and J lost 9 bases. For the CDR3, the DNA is TGCAGTGCTAGAGACCCTGGACTAGCGGGAGGTGAGCAGTTCTTC. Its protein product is CSARDPGLAGGEQFF.

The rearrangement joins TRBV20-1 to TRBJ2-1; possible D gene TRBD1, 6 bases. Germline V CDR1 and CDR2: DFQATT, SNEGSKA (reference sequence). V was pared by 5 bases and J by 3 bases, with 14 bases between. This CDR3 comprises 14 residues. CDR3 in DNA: TGCAGTGCTCACAGTAAGGGGGTCTACAATGAGCAGTTCTTC. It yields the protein CSAHSKGVYNEQFF.

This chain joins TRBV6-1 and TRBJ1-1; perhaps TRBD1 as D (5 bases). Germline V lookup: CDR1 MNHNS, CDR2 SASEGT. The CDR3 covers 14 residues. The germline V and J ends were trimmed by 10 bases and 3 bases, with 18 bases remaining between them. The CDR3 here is CAMRRGSFDTEAFF. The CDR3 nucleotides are TGTGCCATGAGACGGGGGTCGTTCGACACTGAAGCTTTCTTT.

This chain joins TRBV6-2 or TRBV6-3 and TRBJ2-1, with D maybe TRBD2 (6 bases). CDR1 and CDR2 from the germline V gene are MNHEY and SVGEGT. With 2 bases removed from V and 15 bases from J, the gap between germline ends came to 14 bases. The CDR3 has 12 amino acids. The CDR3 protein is CASSYRAGLAFF. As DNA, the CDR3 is TGTGCCAGCAGTTACCGGGCGGGACTCGCGTTCTTC.

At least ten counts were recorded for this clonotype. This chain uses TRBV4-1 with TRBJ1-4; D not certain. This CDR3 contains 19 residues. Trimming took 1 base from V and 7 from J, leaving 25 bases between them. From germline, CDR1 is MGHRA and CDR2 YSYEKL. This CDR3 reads CASSQVTIGVPYYGEKLFF. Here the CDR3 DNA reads TGCGCCAGCAGCCAAGTCACGATCGGGGTCCCCTATTACGGTGAAAAACTGTTTTTT.

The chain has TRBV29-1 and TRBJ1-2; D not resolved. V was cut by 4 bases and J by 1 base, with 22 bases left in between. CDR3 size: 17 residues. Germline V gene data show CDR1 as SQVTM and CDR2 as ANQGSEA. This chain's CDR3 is CSVVGSERRGGNYGYTF. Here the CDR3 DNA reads TGCAGCGTTGTGGGCAGCGAACGAAGAGGAGGTAACTATGGCTACACCTTC.

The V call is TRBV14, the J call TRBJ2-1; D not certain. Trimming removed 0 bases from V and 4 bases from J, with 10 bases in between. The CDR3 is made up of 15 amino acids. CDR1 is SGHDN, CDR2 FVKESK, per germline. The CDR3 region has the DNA TGTGCCAGCAGCCAAGATCGGCCCCCATACAATGAGCAGTTCTTC. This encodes CASSQDRPPYNEQFF.

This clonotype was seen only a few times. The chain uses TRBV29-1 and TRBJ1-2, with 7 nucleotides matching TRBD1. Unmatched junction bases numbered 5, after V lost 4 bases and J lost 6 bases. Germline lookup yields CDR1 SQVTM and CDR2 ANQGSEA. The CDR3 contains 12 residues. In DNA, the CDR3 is TGCAGCGTTGGAGGGACAGTTGATGGCTACACCTTC. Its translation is CSVGGTVDGYTF.

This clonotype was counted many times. CDR3 loop: CATSTDSYQEQFF. The CDR3 DNA sequence: TGTGCCACCTCAACCGATTCTTACCAGGAGCAGTTCTTC. The chain has TRBV24-1 and TRBJ2-1; D is uncertain. The V gene lost 9 bases and the J gene lost 10 bases, with 18 bases spanning the gap. This CDR3 has 13 amino acids. CDR1 and CDR2 from the germline V gene are KGHDR and SFDVKD.

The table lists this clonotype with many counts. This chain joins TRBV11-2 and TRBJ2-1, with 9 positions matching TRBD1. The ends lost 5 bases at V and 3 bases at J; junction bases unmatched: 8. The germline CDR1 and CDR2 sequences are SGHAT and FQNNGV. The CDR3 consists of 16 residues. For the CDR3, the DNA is TGTGCCAGCAGCCTGTCCGGGACAGGGCTCTACAATGAGCAGTTCTTC. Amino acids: CASSLSGTGLYNEQFF. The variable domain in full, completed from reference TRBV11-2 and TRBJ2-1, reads EAGVAQSPRYKIIEKRQSVAFWCNPISGHATLYWYQQILGQGPKLLIQFQNNGVVDDSQLPKDRFSAERLKGVDSTLKIQPAKLEDSAVYLCASSLSGTGLYNEQFFGPGTRLTVL.

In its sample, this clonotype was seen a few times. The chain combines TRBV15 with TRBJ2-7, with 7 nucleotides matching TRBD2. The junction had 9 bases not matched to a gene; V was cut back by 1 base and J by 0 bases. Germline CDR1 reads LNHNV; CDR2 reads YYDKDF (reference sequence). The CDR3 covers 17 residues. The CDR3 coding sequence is TGTGCCACCAGCAGAGGCTTGGAGCGGGACCGCTCCTACGAGCAGTACTTC. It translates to CATSRGLERDRSYEQYF.

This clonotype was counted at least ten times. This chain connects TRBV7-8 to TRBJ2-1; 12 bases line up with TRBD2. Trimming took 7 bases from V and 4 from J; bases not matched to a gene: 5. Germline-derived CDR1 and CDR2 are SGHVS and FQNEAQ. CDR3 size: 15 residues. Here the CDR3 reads CASTSGTSGYNEQFF. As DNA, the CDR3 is TGTGCCAGCACATCCGGGACTAGCGGGTACAATGAGCAGTTCTTC. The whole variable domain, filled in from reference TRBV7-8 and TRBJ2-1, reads GAGVSQSPRYKVAKRGQDVALRCDPISGHVSLFWYQQALGQGPEFLTYFQNEAQLDKSGLPSDRFFAERPEGSVSTLKIQRTQQEDSAVYLCASTSGTSGYNEQFFGPGTRLTVL.

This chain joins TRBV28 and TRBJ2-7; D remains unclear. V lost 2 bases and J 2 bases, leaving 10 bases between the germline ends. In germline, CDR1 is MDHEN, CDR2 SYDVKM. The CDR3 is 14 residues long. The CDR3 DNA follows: TGTGCCAGCAGTTTAATAGATATCCCCTACGAGCAGTACTTC. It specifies CASSLIDIPYEQYF.

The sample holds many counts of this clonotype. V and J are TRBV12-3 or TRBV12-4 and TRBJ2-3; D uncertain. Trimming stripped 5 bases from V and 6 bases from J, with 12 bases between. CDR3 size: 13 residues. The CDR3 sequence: CASSPGVRDTQYF. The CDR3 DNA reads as TGTGCCAGCAGTCCTGGGGTCAGGGATACGCAGTATTTT.

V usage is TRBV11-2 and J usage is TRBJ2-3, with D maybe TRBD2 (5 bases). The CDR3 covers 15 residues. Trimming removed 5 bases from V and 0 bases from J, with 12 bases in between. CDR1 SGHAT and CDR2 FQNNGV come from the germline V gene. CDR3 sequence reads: CASSIGLSSTDTQYF. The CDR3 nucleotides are TGTGCCAGCAGCATTGGACTTTCTAGCACAGATACGCAGTATTTT.

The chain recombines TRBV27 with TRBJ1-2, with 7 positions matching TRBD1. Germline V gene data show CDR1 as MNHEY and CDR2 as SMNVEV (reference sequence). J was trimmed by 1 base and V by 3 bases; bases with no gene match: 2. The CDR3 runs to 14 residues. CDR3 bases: TGTGCCAGCAGTTTCCGACAGGGTAACTATGGCTACACCTTC. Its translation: CASSFRQGNYGYTF.

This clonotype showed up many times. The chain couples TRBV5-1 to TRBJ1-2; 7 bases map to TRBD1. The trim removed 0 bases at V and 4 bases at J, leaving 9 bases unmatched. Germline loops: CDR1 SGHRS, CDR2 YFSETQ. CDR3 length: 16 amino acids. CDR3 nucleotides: TGCGCCAGCAGCTTGGCCGAGGCAGGGGGACTCTATGGCTACACCTTC. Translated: CASSLAEAGGLYGYTF.

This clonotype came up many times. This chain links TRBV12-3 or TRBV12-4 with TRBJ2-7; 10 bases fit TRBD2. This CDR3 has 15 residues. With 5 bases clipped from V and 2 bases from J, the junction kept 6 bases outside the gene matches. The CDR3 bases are TGTGCCAGCAGTCCGACTAGCGGGCTGACCTACGAGCAGTACTTC. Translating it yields CASSPTSGLTYEQYF.

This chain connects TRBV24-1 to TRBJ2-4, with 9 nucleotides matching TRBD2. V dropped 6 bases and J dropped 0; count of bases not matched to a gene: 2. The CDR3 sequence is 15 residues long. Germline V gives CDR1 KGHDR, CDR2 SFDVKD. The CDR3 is CATSSSGAAKNIQYF. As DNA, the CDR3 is TGTGCCACCAGTTCTAGCGGGGCAGCCAAAAACATTCAGTACTTC.

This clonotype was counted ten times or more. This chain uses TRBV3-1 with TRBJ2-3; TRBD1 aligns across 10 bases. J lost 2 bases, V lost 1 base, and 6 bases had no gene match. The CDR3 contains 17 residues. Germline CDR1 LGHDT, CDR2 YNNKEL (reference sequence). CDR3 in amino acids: CASSQVPGQGLTDTQYF. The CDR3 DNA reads TGTGCCAGCAGCCAAGTCCCGGGACAGGGGCTCACAGATACGCAGTATTTT.